This entry lists 27 T cell receptor beta chains sequenced from one sample in a study of identical twins. TCRdb re-derived calls from the 5' RACE reads in MiXCR, one entry per CDR3 protein. Counted here are 400,000 to 500,000 distinct CDR3 sequences, roughly 13% occurring once; the ten biggest clones make up 0.98%. These same records also appear under a second study, on yellow fever vaccine responses in identical twins.

The sequenced sample was CD4+ T cells sorted from blood. The receptors were gathered from a woman aged 18-35 years in good health.

V usage is TRBV7-2 and J usage is TRBJ2-3; 8 nucleotides align to TRBD2. The J segment lost 5 bases and the V segment lost 1 base, leaving 5 bases of the junction unmatched. CDR1 and CDR2 from the germline V gene are SGHTA and FQGNSA. The CDR3 runs to 15 residues. Here the CDR3 DNA reads TGTGCCAGCAGCTTAGGGTTAGCGGGGCAAGATACGCAGTATTTT. Translating gives CASSLGLAGQDTQYF.

This rearrangement joins TRBV7-2 to TRBJ2-1, with 9 bases aligning to TRBD2. This CDR3 is built from 15 residues. Unmatched junction bases numbered 11, after V lost 5 bases and J lost 9 bases. Germline CDR1 reads SGHTA; CDR2 reads FQGNSA. CDR3 sequence reads: CASSPPGLALSEQFF. As DNA, the CDR3 is TGTGCCAGCAGCCCCCCGGGACTAGCTCTCAGTGAGCAGTTCTTC.

This clonotype was counted a few times. The chain recombines TRBV5-1 with TRBJ2-7; 9 positions agree with TRBD2. The CDR3 is made up of 14 amino acids. V trimming: 0 bases; J trimming: 9 bases; junction bases outside the gene matches: 7. The germline V gene has CDR1 SGHRS and CDR2 YFSETQ. DNA of the CDR3: TGCGCCAGCAGCTTGGTGGCTAGCGGGGATGCGCAGTACTTC. It codes for CASSLVASGDAQYF. The full variable domain, in which reference TRBV5-1 and TRBJ2-7 provide the parts outside the CDR3, is KAGVTQTPRYLIKTRGQQVTLSCSPISGHRSVSWYQQTPGQGLQFLFEYFSETQRNKGNFPGRFSGRQFSNSRSEMNVSTLELGDSALYLCASSLVASGDAQYFGPGTRLTVT.

The chain joins TRBV5-1 to TRBJ1-1; D call uncertain. The CDR3 totals 10 residues. The germline CDR1 and CDR2 sequences are SGHRS and YFSETQ. V lost 6 bases, J lost 3 bases, and 3 bases lay in between. The CDR3 region has the DNA TGCGCCAGCAATCACACTGAAGCTTTCTTT. This encodes CASNHTEAFF.

The V and J genes are TRBV7-9 and TRBJ1-1, with D possibly matching TRBD1 (5 bases). From germline, CDR1 is SEHNR and CDR2 FQNEAQ (reference sequence). V was clipped by 5 bases and J by 6 bases, with 10 bases between them. The CDR3 runs 12 residues. The CDR3 DNA is TGTGCCAGCAGCCCGCAGGGCCCTGAAGCTTTCTTT. It yields the protein CASSPQGPEAFF.

This rearrangement joins TRBV5-1 to TRBJ2-7; 9 bases agree with TRBD1. Germline CDR1 reads SGHRS; CDR2 reads YFSETQ. The V gene end was trimmed by 5 bases and the J gene end by 5 bases; junction bases not matched to a gene: 5. The CDR3 extends over 13 amino acids. The CDR3 reads CASRGTGRNEQYF. Here the CDR3 DNA reads TGCGCCAGCAGGGGGACAGGGAGGAACGAGCAGTACTTC.

V gene TRBV5-6 combines with J gene TRBJ1-1; 8 bases line up with TRBD1. J was trimmed by 4 bases and V by 4 bases; bases with no gene match: 9. CDR1 SGHDT and CDR2 YYEEEE come from the germline V gene. The CDR3 loop spans 15 amino acids. The chain's CDR3 is CASSPPGQGGTEAFF. For the CDR3, the DNA is TGTGCCAGCAGCCCGCCCGGACAGGGAGGCACTGAAGCTTTCTTT.

The chain has TRBV2 and TRBJ2-6; D call uncertain. The germline gives CDR1 SNHLY, CDR2 FYNNEI. The CDR3 is made up of 13 amino acids. V shed 3 bases and J shed 2 bases, with 2 bases lying between them. CDR3 residues: CASSDTGANVLTF. In nucleotides, the CDR3 is TGTGCCAGCAGTGACACTGGGGCCAACGTCCTGACTTTC. The full variable domain, completed using reference TRBV2 and TRBJ2-6, is EPEVTQTPSHQVTQMGQEVILRCVPISNHLYFYWYRQILGQKVEFLVSFYNNEISEKSEIFDDQFSVERPDGSNFTLKIRSTKLEDSAMYFCASSDTGANVLTFGAGSRLTVL.

This rearrangement joins TRBV6-2 or TRBV6-3 to TRBJ2-1; 9 bases align to TRBD1. Germline V gene lookup returns CDR1 MNHEY and CDR2 SVGEGT. Trimming cost V 4 bases and J 4 bases; bases outside gene matches: 11. This CDR3 is built from 17 residues. CDR3 residues: CASSSLPGQGKYNEQFF. DNA of the CDR3: TGTGCCAGCAGTTCCCTTCCGGGACAGGGAAAATACAATGAGCAGTTCTTC.

The chain combines TRBV5-1 with TRBJ2-2; D may be TRBD1 (6 bases). There are 16 residues in the CDR3. Germline CDR1 and CDR2: SGHRS and YFSETQ. Trimming pared 4 bases from V and 5 bases from J, leaving 18 bases between. The CDR3 bases are TGCGCCAGCAGCGTGACAGGCCAAGCAACAACCGGGGAGCTGTTTTTT. It codes for CASSVTGQATTGELFF.

The chain is built from TRBV5-1 and TRBJ2-7; perhaps TRBD1 as D (6 bases). V was shortened by 3 bases and J by 7 bases, with 20 bases between the two germline ends. Germline values: CDR1 SGHRS, CDR2 YFSETQ. The CDR3 length is 15 residues. In DNA, the CDR3 is TGCGCCAGCAGCTCGGAGATGGACAGCCCGGGAGAGCAGTACTTC. This translates into CASSSEMDSPGEQYF.

The rearrangement links TRBV7-2 to TRBJ2-5; 9 bases agree with TRBD2. The CDR3 spans 16 residues. The ends lost 2 bases at V and 5 bases at J; junction bases unmatched: 9. The V gene's germline CDR1 is SGHTA and CDR2 FQGNSA. The CDR3 spells CASSLRREGRGETQYF. The DNA of the CDR3 is TGTGCCAGCAGCTTAAGGCGGGAGGGCCGAGGGGAGACCCAGTACTTC.

This clonotype came up many times. V and J are TRBV5-6 and TRBJ1-5, with D possibly matching TRBD1 (6 bases). The V gene's germline CDR1 is SGHDT and CDR2 YYEEEE. The CDR3 runs 12 residues. The ends were cut back, 3 bases at V and 7 bases at J, with 8 bases in the middle. CDR3 in amino acids: CASSWGQQPQHF. The DNA for the CDR3 is TGTGCCAGCAGCTGGGGACAACAGCCCCAGCATTTT.

There are a few counts of this clonotype. This chain uses TRBV10-3 with TRBJ2-3; D possibly corresponds to TRBD2 (6 bases). The V end lost 6 bases, the J end lost 1 base, and 8 bases lay between the germline ends. The germline CDR1 and CDR2 sequences are ENHRY and SYGVKD. CDR3 length: 13 residues. The CDR3, as DNA: TGTGCCATCAGATCTAGCGGCACAGATACGCAGTATTTT. Translation gives CAIRSSGTDTQYF.

In this sample, this clonotype turned up many times. V usage is TRBV7-9 and J usage is TRBJ2-7; no firm D call. Germline CDR1 reads SEHNR; CDR2 reads FQNEAQ (reference sequence). V gave up 3 bases and J gave up 2 bases, with 11 bases separating them. The CDR3 is made up of 14 amino acids. The DNA of the CDR3 is TGTGCCAGCAGCTTTTCCCGGAGAGCCTACGAGCAGTACTTC. Its protein product is CASSFSRRAYEQYF.

This clonotype has just a few counts. At one of its ends the junction is not consistent with the germline gene, which may arise from a read error. The chain carries TRBV7-7 and TRBJ2-5; D ambiguous. CDR3 length: 13 residues. CDR1 is SSHAT and CDR2 is FNYEAQ in the germline V gene (reference sequence). The CDR3 protein is CASSLVHSGTQYF. DNA for the CDR3: TGTGCTAGCAGCTTAGTCCACTCGGGGACCCAGTACTTC.

This clonotype was recorded at least ten times. J is TRBJ2-3 and V is TRBV29-1; D gene ambiguous. V was shortened by 3 bases and J by 7 bases, with 8 bases between the two germline ends. This CDR3 has 11 residues. The germline V gene encodes CDR1 SQVTM and CDR2 ANQGSEA. CDR3 DNA sequence: TGCAGCGTTGATGGGCGCAATACGCAGTATTTT. It translates to CSVDGRNTQYF.

This chain uses TRBV4-2 with TRBJ2-5; D unresolved. Trimming pared 0 bases from V and 7 bases from J, leaving 15 bases between. The CDR3 runs to 15 residues. Per the germline V gene, CDR1 is LGHNA and CDR2 is YNFKEQ. The CDR3 reads CASSQEGSVLGTQYF. The CDR3 coding sequence is TGTGCCAGCAGCCAAGAAGGCAGCGTATTGGGGACCCAGTACTTC.

This clonotype has only a few counts. The chain has TRBV12-3 or TRBV12-4 and TRBJ1-6, with unresolved D. V lost 4 bases to trimming and J lost 6 bases, with 4 bases between them. The CDR3 extends over 12 amino acids. The CDR3: CASSSINSPLHF. The CDR3 coding sequence is TGTGCCAGCAGTTCAATTAATTCACCCCTCCACTTT.

The chain is built from TRBV3-1 and TRBJ1-5; the D gene is possibly TRBD1 (5 bases). This CDR3 is 15 amino acids long. The germline V gene encodes CDR1 LGHDT and CDR2 YNNKEL (reference sequence). Trimming took 3 bases from V and 0 from J, leaving 9 bases between them. CDR3 DNA: TGTGCCAGCAGCCAGGGGACTAATAGCAATCAGCCCCAGCATTTT. Translation: CASSQGTNSNQPQHF.

This sequence joins TRBV4-3 and TRBJ2-7; TRBD1 might be the D (6 bases). Germline-derived CDR1 and CDR2 are LGHNA and YSLEER. CDR3 length equals 13 residues. V was trimmed by 3 bases and J by 7 bases, leaving 13 bases between them. The CDR3: CASSHIQGEEQYF. In nucleotides, the CDR3 is TGCGCCAGCAGCCATATACAGGGCGAGGAGCAGTACTTC.

The chain is built from TRBV12-3 or TRBV12-4 and TRBJ2-1; 8 positions agree with TRBD1. The CDR3 sequence is 14 residues long. V dropped 6 bases and J dropped 2; count of bases not matched to a gene: 3. CDR3 in DNA: TGTGCCAGCAGGCTGGACAGGGCCTACAATGAGCAGTTCTTC. Its translation is CASRLDRAYNEQFF.

This clonotype came up many times. The chain's CDR3 is CASSVRLAGPGELFF. The DNA for the CDR3 is TGTGCCAGCAGCGTCCGACTAGCGGGGCCCGGGGAGCTGTTTTTT. V usage is TRBV9 and J usage is TRBJ2-2, with 11 positions matching TRBD2. Germline loops: CDR1 SGDLS, CDR2 YYNGEE. Unmatched junction bases numbered 3, after V lost 2 bases and J lost 6 bases. This CDR3 is built from 15 residues.

This chain joins TRBV20-1 and TRBJ2-3, with D possibly being TRBD1 or TRBD2 (5 bases each). The V end lost 5 bases, the J end lost 3 bases, and 18 bases lay between the germline ends. Germline CDR1 is DFQATT and CDR2 is SNEGSKA (reference sequence). This CDR3 has 15 residues. The CDR3 loop reads CSAPRGRGRTDTQYF. The CDR3 DNA sequence: TGCAGTGCTCCCCGGGGTAGGGGACGGACAGATACGCAGTATTTT.

This clonotype was seen more than once but under ten times. For the CDR3, the DNA is TGTGCCAGCAGCCAAAGCACAGGGGGCGTGAGCTCCTACGAGCAGTACTTC. Translated, it gives CASSQSTGGVSSYEQYF. The chain uses TRBV3-1 and TRBJ2-7, with 9 bases that match TRBD1. This CDR3 comprises 17 residues. CDR1 is LGHDT, CDR2 YNNKEL, per germline (reference sequence). J lost 0 bases, V lost 2 bases, and 8 bases had no gene match.

J is TRBJ2-1 and V is TRBV6-5; D is undetermined. Germline V gene data show CDR1 as MNHEY and CDR2 as SVGAGI. The CDR3 is 11 amino acids. Between the trimmed V and J ends, which lost 10 bases and 7 bases, there was a span of 11 bases. This CDR3 reads CATKRANEQFF. The CDR3 nucleotides read TGTGCCACCAAGCGAGCGAATGAGCAGTTCTTC.

This rearrangement joins TRBV6-1 to TRBJ2-2; 12 bases align to TRBD2. The V segment lost 8 bases and the J segment 1 base; nucleotides outside the gene matches: 8. Germline V gene lookup returns CDR1 MNHNS and CDR2 SASEGT. The CDR3 runs to 17 residues. In DNA form, the CDR3 reads TGTGCCAGCCCGGCTAGCGGGGGGGATGGGAACACCGGGGAGCTGTTTTTT. Translating gives CASPASGGDGNTGELFF.